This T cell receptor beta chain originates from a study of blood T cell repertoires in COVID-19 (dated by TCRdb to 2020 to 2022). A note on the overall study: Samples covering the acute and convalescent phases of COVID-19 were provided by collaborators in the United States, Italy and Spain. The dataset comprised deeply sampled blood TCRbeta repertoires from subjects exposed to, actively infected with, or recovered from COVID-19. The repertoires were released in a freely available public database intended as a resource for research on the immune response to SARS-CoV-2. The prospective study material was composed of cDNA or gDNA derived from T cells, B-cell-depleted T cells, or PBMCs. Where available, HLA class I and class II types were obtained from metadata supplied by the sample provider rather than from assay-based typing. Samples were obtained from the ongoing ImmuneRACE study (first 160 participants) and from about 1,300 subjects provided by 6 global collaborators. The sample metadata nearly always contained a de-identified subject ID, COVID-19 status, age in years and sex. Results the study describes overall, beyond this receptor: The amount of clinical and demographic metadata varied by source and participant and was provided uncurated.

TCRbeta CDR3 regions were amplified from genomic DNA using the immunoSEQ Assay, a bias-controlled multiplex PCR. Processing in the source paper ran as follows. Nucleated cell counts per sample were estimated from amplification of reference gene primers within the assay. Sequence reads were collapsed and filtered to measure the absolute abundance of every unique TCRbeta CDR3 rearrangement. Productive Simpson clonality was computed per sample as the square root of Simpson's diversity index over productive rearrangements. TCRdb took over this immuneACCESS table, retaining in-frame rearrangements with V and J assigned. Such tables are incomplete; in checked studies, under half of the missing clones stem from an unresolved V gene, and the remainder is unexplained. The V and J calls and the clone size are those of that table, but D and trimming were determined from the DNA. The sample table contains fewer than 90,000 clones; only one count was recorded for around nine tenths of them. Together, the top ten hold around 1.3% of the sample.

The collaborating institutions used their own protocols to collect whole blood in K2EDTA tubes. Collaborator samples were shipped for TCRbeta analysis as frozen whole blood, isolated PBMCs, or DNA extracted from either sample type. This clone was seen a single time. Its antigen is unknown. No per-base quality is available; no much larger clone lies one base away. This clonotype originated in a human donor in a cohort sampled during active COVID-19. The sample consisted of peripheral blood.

The CDR3 is CASSPNIAGASTDTQYF. The nucleotides are TGTGCCAGCTCACCCAACATAGCGGGAGCTTCCACAGATACGCAGTATTTT. The chain joins TRBV18 to TRBJ2-3; 9 nucleotides in the junction match TRBD2. The germline V gene provides CDR1 KGHSH and CDR2 LQKENI. The CDR3 measures 17 amino acids from cysteine to phenylalanine. The sequence is cut down to CDR3 DNA, 51 bases in frame from base 1. V is pruned by 3 bases and J by 2 bases, leaving 9 bases of the junction without a gene match. The full variable domain, completed from the reference TRBV18 and TRBJ2-3 proteins outside the CDR3, reads NAGVMQNPRHLVRRRGQEARLRCSPMKGHSHVYWYRQLPEEGLKFMVYLQKENIIDESGMPKERFSAEFPKEGPSILRIQQVVRGDSAAYFCASSPNIAGASTDTQYFGPGTRLTVL.